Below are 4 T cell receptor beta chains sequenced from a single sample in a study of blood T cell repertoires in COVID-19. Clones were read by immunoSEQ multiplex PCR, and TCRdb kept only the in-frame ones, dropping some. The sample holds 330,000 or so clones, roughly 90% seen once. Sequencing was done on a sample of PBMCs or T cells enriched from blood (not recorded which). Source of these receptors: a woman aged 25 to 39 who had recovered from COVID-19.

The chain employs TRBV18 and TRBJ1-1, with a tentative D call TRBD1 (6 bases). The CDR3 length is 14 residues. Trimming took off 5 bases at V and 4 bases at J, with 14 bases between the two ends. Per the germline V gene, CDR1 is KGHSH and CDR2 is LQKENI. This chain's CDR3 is CASSGNRVGTEAFF. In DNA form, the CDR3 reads TGTGCCAGCTCAGGGAACAGGGTGGGCACTGAAGCTTTCTTT. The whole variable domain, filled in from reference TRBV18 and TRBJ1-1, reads NAGVMQNPRHLVRRRGQEARLRCSPMKGHSHVYWYRQLPEEGLKFMVYLQKENIIDESGMPKERFSAEFPKEGPSILRIQQVVRGDSAAYFCASSGNRVGTEAFFGQGTRLTVV.

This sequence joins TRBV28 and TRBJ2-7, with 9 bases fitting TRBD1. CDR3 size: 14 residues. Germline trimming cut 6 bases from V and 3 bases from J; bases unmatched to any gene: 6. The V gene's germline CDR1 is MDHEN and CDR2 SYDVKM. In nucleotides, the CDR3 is TGTGCCAGCAGCCTCCCGGGACAGGGCTACGAGCAGTACTTC. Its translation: CASSLPGQGYEQYF.

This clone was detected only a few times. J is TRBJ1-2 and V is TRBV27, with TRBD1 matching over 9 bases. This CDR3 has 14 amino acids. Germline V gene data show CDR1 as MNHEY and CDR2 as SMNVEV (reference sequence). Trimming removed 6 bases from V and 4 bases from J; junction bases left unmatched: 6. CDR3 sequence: CASSRGQGGYGYTF. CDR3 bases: TGTGCCAGCAGCCGGGGACAGGGCGGCTATGGCTACACCTTC.

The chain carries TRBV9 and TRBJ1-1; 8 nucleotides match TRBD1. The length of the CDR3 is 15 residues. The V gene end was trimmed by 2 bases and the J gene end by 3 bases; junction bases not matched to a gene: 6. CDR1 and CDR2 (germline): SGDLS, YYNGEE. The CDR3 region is CASSVGPGGDTEAFF. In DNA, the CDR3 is TGTGCCAGCAGCGTCGGCCCAGGGGGCGACACTGAAGCTTTCTTT.